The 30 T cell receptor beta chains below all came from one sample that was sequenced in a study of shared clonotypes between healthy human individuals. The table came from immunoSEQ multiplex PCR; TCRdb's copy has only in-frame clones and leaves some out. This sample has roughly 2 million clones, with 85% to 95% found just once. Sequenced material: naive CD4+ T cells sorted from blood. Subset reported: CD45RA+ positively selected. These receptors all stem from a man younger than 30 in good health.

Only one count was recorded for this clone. Here the CDR3 DNA reads TGTGCCAGCAGCGGGCAGGGGAATTCACCCCTCCACTTT. Its protein product is CASSGQGNSPLHF. The chain is built from TRBV5-4 and TRBJ1-6, with a possible D match to TRBD1 (6 bases). Germline V gene data show CDR1 as SGHNT and CDR2 as YYREEE (reference sequence). The CDR3 runs 13 residues. The ends were cut back, 4 bases at V and 7 bases at J, with 9 bases in the middle.

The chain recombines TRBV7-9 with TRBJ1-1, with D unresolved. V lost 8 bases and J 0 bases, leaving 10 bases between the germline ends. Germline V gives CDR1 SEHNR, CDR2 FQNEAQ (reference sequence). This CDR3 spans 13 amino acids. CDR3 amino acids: CASGSTVNTEAFF. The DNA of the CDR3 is TGTGCCAGCGGCAGTACAGTGAACACTGAAGCTTTCTTT.

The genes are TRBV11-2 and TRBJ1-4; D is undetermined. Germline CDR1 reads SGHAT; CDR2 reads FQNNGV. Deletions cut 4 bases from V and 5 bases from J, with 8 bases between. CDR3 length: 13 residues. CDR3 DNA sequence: TGTGCCAGCAGCTGGGTCTTGAATGAAAAACTGTTTTTT. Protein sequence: CASSWVLNEKLFF.

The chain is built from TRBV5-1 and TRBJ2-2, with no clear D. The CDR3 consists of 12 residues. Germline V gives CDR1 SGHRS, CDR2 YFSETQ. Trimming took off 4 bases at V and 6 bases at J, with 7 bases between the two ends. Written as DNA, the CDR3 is TGCGCCAGCAGCGAGGTGGCCGGGGAGCTGTTTTTT. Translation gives CASSEVAGELFF.

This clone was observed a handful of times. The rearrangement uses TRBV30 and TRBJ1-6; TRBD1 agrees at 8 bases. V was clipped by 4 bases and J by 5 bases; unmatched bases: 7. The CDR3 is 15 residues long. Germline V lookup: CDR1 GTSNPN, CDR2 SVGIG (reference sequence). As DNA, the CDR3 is TGTGCCTGGACACATGGGGACAGGAATAATTCACCCCTCCACTTT. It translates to CAWTHGDRNNSPLHF.

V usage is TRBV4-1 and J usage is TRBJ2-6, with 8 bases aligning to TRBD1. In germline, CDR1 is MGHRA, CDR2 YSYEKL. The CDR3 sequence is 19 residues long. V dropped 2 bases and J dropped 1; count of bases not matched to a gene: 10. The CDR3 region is CASSQPSTGARSGANVLTF. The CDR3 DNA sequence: TGCGCCAGCAGCCAACCCTCGACAGGGGCGCGGTCTGGGGCCAACGTCCTGACTTTC.

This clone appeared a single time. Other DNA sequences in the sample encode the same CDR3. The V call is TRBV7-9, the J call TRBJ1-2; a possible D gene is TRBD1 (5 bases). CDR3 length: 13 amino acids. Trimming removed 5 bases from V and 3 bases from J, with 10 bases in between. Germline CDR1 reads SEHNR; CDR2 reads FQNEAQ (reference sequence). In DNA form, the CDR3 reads TGTGCCAGCAGCCCTCGGGGGGACTATGGCTACACCTTC. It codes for CASSPRGDYGYTF.

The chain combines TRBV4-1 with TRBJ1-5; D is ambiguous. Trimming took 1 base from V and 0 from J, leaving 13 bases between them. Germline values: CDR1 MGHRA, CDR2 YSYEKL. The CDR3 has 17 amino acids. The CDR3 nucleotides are TGCGCCAGCAGCCAAGGACGCATACTCAATAGCAATCAGCCCCAGCATTTT. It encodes CASSQGRILNSNQPQHF.

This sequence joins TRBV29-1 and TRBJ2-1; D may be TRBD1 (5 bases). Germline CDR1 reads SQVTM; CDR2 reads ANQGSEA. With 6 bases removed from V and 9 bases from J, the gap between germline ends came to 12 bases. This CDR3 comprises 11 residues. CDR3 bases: TGCAGCGTCCGCACTCAGGGTGAGCAGTTCTTC. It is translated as CSVRTQGEQFF.

CDR3 coding DNA: TGTGCCAGCAGGGCTTCTAGCGGGGGGGCTTCAGATACGCAGTATTTT. Translation gives CASRASSGGASDTQYF. The V gene is TRBV2, the J gene TRBJ2-3; 12 bases line up with TRBD2. With 6 bases clipped from V and 4 bases from J, the junction kept 8 bases outside the gene matches. The CDR3 contains 16 residues. The germline gives CDR1 SNHLY, CDR2 FYNNEI.

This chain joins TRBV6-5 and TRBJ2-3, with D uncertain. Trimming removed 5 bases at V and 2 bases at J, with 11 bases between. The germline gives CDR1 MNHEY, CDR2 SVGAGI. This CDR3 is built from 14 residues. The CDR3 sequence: CASSRVTHTDTQYF. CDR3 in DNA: TGTGCCAGCAGTCGGGTGACCCACACAGATACGCAGTATTTT.

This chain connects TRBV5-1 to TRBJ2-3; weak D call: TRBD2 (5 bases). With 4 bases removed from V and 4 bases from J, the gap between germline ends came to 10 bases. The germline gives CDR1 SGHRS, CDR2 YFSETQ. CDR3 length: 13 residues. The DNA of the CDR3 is TGCGCCAGCAGCCGAATACTAGCAGATACGCAGTATTTT. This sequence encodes CASSRILADTQYF.

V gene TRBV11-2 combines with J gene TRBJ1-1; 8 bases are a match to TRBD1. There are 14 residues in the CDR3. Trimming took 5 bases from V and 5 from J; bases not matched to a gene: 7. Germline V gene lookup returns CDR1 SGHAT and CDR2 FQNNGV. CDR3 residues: CASSRVGDRTEAFF. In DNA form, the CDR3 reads TGTGCCAGCAGCCGCGTGGGGGACAGGACTGAAGCTTTCTTT.

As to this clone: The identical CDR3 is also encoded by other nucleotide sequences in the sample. The DNA for the CDR3 is TGCGCCAGCAGCTTGGGGACAGGGGACTATGGCTACACCTTC. The encoded protein is CASSLGTGDYGYTF. The gene calls are TRBV5-1 and TRBJ1-2; 9 bases are shared with TRBD1. Germline V gene lookup returns CDR1 SGHRS and CDR2 YFSETQ. The CDR3 has 14 amino acids. V dropped 0 bases and J dropped 3; count of bases not matched to a gene: 0. Filled out from reference TRBV5-1 and TRBJ1-2, the complete variable domain reads KAGVTQTPRYLIKTRGQQVTLSCSPISGHRSVSWYQQTPGQGLQFLFEYFSETQRNKGNFPGRFSGRQFSNSRSEMNVSTLELGDSALYLCASSLGTGDYGYTFGSGTRLTVV.

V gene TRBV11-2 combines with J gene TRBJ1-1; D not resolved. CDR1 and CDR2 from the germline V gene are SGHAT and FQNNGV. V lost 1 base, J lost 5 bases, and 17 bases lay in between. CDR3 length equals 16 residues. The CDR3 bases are TGTGCCAGCAGCTTAGCTGGTCTGGGGAGGGAGACTGAAGCTTTCTTT. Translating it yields CASSLAGLGRETEAFF.

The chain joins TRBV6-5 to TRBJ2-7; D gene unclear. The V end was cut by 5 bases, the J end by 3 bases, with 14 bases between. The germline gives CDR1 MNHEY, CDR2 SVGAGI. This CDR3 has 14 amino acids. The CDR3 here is CASSQAFKGYEQYF. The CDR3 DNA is TGTGCCAGCAGTCAAGCGTTTAAAGGCTACGAGCAGTACTTC.

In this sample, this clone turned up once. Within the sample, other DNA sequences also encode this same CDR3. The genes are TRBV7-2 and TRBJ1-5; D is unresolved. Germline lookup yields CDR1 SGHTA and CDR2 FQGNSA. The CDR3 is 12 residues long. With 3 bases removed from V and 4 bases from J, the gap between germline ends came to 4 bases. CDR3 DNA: TGTGCCAGCAGCTTGCAAAATCAGCCCCAGCATTTT. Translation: CASSLQNQPQHF.

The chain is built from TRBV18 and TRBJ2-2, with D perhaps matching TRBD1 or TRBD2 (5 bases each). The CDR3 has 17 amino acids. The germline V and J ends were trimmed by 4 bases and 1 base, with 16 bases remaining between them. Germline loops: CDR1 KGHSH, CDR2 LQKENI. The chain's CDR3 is CASSQTPGTLNTGELFF. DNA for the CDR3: TGTGCCAGCTCACAAACGCCAGGGACCTTGAACACCGGGGAGCTGTTTTTT.

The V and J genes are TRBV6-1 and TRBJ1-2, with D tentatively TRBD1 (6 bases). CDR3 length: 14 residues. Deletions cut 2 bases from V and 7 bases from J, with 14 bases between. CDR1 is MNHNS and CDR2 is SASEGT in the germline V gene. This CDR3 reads CASSEYRDVSGYTF. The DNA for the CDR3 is TGTGCCAGCAGTGAATACAGGGACGTGAGTGGCTACACCTTC.

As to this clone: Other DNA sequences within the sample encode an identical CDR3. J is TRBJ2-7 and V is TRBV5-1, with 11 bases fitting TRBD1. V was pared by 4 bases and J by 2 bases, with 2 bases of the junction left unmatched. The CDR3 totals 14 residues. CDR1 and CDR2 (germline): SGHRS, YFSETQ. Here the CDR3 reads CASSGGQGAYEQYF. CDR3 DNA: TGCGCCAGCAGCGGGGGACAGGGGGCCTACGAGCAGTACTTC.

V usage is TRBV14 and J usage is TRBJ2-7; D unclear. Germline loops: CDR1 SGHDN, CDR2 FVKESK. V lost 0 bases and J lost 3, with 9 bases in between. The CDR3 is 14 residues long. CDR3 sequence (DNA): TGTGCCAGCAGCCAAGATGTGAACAGCTACGAGCAGTACTTC. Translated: CASSQDVNSYEQYF.

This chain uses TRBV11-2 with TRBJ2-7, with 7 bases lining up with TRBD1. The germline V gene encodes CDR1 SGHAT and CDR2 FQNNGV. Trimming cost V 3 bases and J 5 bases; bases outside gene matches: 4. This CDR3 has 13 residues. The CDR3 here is CASSFTQGNEQYF. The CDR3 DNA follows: TGTGCCAGCAGCTTTACACAGGGGAACGAGCAGTACTTC.

CDR3 sequence reads: CASSTSGGPSYEQYF. CDR3 coding DNA: TGCGCCAGCAGCACCAGCGGGGGCCCTTCCTACGAGCAGTACTTC. This rearrangement joins TRBV5-1 to TRBJ2-7; 8 bases line up with TRBD2. The CDR3 totals 15 residues. Per the germline V gene, CDR1 is SGHRS and CDR2 is YFSETQ. V shed 4 bases and J 1 base; nucleotides not matched to a gene: 7.

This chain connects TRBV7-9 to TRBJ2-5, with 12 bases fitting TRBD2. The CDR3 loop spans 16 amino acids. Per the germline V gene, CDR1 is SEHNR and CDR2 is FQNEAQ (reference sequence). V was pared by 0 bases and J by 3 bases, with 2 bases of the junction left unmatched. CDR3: CASSLALAGGKETQYF. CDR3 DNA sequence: TGTGCCAGCAGCTTAGCGCTAGCGGGGGGGAAAGAGACCCAGTACTTC.

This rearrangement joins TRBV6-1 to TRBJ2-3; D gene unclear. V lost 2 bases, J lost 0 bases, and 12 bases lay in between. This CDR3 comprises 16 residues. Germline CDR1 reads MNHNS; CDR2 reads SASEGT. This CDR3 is CASSELKVPSTDTQYF. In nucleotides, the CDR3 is TGTGCCAGCAGTGAATTAAAGGTTCCTAGCACAGATACGCAGTATTTT.

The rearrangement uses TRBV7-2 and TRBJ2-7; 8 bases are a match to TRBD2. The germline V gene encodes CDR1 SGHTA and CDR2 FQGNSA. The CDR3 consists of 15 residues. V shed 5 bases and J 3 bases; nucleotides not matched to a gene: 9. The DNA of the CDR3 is TGTGCCAGCAGCCGGCACACTAGCGGCAACTACGAGCAGTACTTC. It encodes CASSRHTSGNYEQYF.

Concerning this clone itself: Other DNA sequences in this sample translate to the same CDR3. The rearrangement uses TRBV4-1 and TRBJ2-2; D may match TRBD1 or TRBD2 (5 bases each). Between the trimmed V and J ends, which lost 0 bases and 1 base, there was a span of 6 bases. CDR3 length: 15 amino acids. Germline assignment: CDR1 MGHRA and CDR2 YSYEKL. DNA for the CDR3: TGCGCCAGCAGCCAAGAGGGACGGAACACCGGGGAGCTGTTTTTT. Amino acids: CASSQEGRNTGELFF.

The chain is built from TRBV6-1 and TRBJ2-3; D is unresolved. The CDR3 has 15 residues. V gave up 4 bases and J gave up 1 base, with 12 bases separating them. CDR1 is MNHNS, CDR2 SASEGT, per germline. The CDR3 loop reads CASSANWIGTDTQYF. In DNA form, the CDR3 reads TGTGCCAGCAGTGCCAACTGGATCGGCACAGATACGCAGTATTTT.

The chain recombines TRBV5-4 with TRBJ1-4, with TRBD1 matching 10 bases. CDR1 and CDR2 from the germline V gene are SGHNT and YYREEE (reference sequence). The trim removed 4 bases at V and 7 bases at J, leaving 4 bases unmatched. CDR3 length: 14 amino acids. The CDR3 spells CASSQTGGGEKLFF. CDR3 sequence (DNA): TGTGCCAGCAGCCAGACAGGGGGCGGTGAAAAACTGTTTTTT. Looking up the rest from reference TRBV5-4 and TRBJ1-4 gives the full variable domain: ETGVTQSPTHLIKTRGQQVTLRCSSQSGHNTVSWYQQALGQGPQFIFQYYREEENGRGNFPPRFSGLQFPNYSSELNVNALELDDSALYLCASSQTGGGEKLFFGSGTQLSVL.

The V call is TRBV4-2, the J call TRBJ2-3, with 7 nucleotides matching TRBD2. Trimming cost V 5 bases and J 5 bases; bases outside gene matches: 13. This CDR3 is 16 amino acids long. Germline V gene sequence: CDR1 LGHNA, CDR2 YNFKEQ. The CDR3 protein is CASSSRLSGEGDTQYF. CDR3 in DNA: TGTGCCAGCAGCTCTCGTCTAAGCGGGGAGGGAGATACGCAGTATTTT.